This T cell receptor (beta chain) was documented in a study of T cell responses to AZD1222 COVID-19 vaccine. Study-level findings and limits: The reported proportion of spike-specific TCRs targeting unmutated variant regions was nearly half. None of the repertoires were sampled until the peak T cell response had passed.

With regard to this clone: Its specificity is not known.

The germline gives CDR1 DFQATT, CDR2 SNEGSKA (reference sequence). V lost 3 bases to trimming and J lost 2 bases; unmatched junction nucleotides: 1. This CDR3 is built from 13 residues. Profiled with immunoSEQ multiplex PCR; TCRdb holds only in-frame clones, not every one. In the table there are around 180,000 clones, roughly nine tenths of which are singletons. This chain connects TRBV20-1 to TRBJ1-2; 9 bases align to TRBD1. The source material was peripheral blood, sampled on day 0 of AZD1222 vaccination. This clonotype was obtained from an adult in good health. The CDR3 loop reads CSASGQGNYGYTF. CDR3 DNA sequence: TGCAGTGCTAGTGGACAGGGGAACTATGGCTACACCTTC.